These 21 T cell receptor beta chains came from one sample sequenced in a study of Graves' ophthalmopathy and Graves' hyperthyroidism. Amplification of TCR beta CDR3 regions used RNA transcripts. The library came from an HTBI-primed first-round RT-PCR and a second-round multiplex PCR. TCRdb re-called the multiplex PCR reads with MiXCR, one entry per CDR3 protein. The sample has just over 400,000 distinct CDR3 sequences; approximately 21% are singletons. Input material: peripheral blood. The receptors shown here come from a woman between 18 and 30 years old with stable Graves' hyperthyroidism.

This clonotype came up a few times. The CDR3 sequence is CASSVGTYGYTF. Here the CDR3 DNA reads TGTGCCAGCAGTGTTGGGACATATGGCTACACCTTC. The gene calls are TRBV6-4 and TRBJ1-2; perhaps TRBD1 as D (6 bases). Per germline, CDR1 MRHNA and CDR2 SNTAGT. The CDR3 contains 12 residues. The V gene lost 4 bases and the J gene lost 5 bases, with 8 bases spanning the gap.

As regards this clonotype: A much larger clone lies one base from this, so it may be a read error. The genes are TRBV9 and TRBJ1-1; D is possibly TRBD1 (5 bases). The CDR3 length is 14 residues. Germline lookup yields CDR1 SGDLS and CDR2 YYNGEE. The CDR3 nucleotides are TGTGCCAGCAGCCCACAGGTGGGGCACACTGACGCTTTCTTT. Translation gives CASSPQVGHTDAFF.

In this sample, this clonotype turned up many times. This chain connects TRBV2 to TRBJ2-7, with D possibly being TRBD1 (5 bases). The V and J ends lost 6 bases and 0 bases respectively, with 18 bases between them. Germline CDR1 reads SNHLY; CDR2 reads FYNNEI. The CDR3 is made up of 16 amino acids. The CDR3 coding sequence is TGTGCCAGCAGCATACCCGTGGACACCCTCTCCTACGAGCAGTACTTC. Translated, it gives CASSIPVDTLSYEQYF. Full variable domain (outside the CDR3, taken from reference TRBV2 and TRBJ2-7): EPEVTQTPSHQVTQMGQEVILRCVPISNHLYFYWYRQILGQKVEFLVSFYNNEISEKSEIFDDQFSVERPDGSNFTLKIRSTKLEDSAMYFCASSIPVDTLSYEQYFGPGTRLTVT.

This clonotype was detected only a few times. The J gene is TRBJ1-2, the V gene TRBV6-2 or TRBV6-3, with TRBD1 as a possible D gene (5 bases). The V gene lost 2 bases and the J gene lost 5 bases, with 24 bases spanning the gap. Germline-derived CDR1 and CDR2 are MNHEY and SVGEGT. The CDR3 spans 18 residues. Written as DNA, the CDR3 is TGTGCCAGCAGTTACGCATACCCTACCGGGGGGGAGAAGTATGGCTACACCTTC. This sequence encodes CASSYAYPTGGEKYGYTF.

This clonotype was seen ten or more times. V is TRBV12-5 and J is TRBJ2-2; TRBD1 or TRBD2 may be the D gene (5 bases each). CDR1 and CDR2 (germline): LGHNT, FRNRAP. The V and J ends lost 5 bases and 0 bases respectively, with 10 bases between them. The CDR3 spans 15 residues. The CDR3 region has the DNA TGTGCTAGTGGTCAGGGACGGACGAACACCGGGGAGCTGTTTTTT. It yields the protein CASGQGRTNTGELFF.

This clonotype occurred many times. The chain couples TRBV6-1 to TRBJ1-5; TRBD1 might be the D (5 bases). Between the trimmed V and J ends, which lost 3 bases and 5 bases, there was a span of 8 bases. The germline gives CDR1 MNHNS, CDR2 SASEGT. The CDR3 has 13 residues. The CDR3 reads CASSDRDHQPQHF. The CDR3 DNA follows: TGTGCCAGCAGTGACAGGGACCATCAGCCCCAGCATTTT.

This clonotype showed up many times. The genes are TRBV7-2 and TRBJ2-7; D assignment may be TRBD1 or TRBD2 (5 bases each). V lost 6 bases, J lost 5 bases, and 14 bases lay in between. This CDR3 contains 13 residues. Germline V lookup: CDR1 SGHTA, CDR2 FQGNSA. The CDR3, as DNA: TGTGCCAGCAGTCCGGGGCTACGGGACGAGCAGTACTTC. Its translation is CASSPGLRDEQYF.

The chain combines TRBV30 with TRBJ1-1; 7 bases match TRBD1. Unmatched junction bases numbered 5, after V lost 0 bases and J lost 7 bases. The length of the CDR3 is 13 residues. Germline CDR1 and CDR2: GTSNPN and SVGIG (reference sequence). The CDR3 nucleotides are TGTGCCTGGAGTGTAAATCGGGACAGTGAAGCTTTCTTT. Translation: CAWSVNRDSEAFF.

Comments on this clonotype: A much more abundant neighbour one base away suggests this may be a read error. V gene TRBV28 combines with J gene TRBJ1-3; the D gene is possibly TRBD1 (5 bases). The length of the CDR3 is 14 residues. Per germline, CDR1 MDHEN and CDR2 SYDVKM. In DNA form, the CDR3 reads TGTGCCATCAGTTTAGAGGGACCTGGAAACACCATATATTTT. Encoded protein: CAISLEGPGNTIYF.

This clonotype was found many times. V usage is TRBV7-2 and J usage is TRBJ2-7; 10 bases are a match to TRBD2. The CDR3 spans 15 residues. Trimming cost V 5 bases and J 3 bases; bases outside gene matches: 7. Per the germline V gene, CDR1 is SGHTA and CDR2 is FQGNSA. The CDR3 region is CASSALAGRDYEQYF. CDR3 nucleotides: TGTGCCAGCAGCGCACTAGCGGGACGTGACTACGAGCAGTACTTC.

This clonotype has at least ten counts. The chain has TRBV28 and TRBJ2-7; 12 bases line up with TRBD2. Trimming cost V 3 bases and J 5 bases; bases outside gene matches: 8. Germline V gives CDR1 MDHEN, CDR2 SYDVKM. CDR3 length: 16 residues. The DNA for the CDR3 is TGTGCCAGCAGTTTCCGCGGACTAGCGGGATCGAACGAGCAGTACTTC. Its translation is CASSFRGLAGSNEQYF.

Many counts were recorded for this clonotype. The chain links TRBV6-5 to TRBJ2-5, with D hard to call. V was clipped by 2 bases and J by 1 base, with 8 bases between them. Germline lookup yields CDR1 MNHEY and CDR2 SVGAGI. This CDR3 is 14 amino acids long. DNA for the CDR3: TGTGCCAGCAGTTACGATAGTTCCCAAGAGACCCAGTACTTC. Its translation is CASSYDSSQETQYF.

This clonotype was counted many times. The rearrangement uses TRBV12-5 and TRBJ2-2; D ambiguous. The CDR3 loop spans 12 amino acids. V gave up 5 bases and J gave up 8 bases, with 9 bases separating them. The V gene's germline CDR1 is LGHNT and CDR2 FRNRAP. This chain's CDR3 is CASGQTWGELFF. The CDR3 DNA is TGTGCTAGTGGTCAGACCTGGGGGGAGCTGTTTTTT.

The chain joins TRBV10-3 to TRBJ1-1; perhaps TRBD1 as D (5 bases). V was trimmed by 6 bases and J by 7 bases, leaving 9 bases between them. The germline V gene has CDR1 ENHRY and CDR2 SYGVKD. The CDR3 loop spans 11 amino acids. The CDR3 bases are TGTGCCATCAGGGGGACGGGTGAAGCTTTCTTT. Translated, it gives CAIRGTGEAFF.

The sample holds many counts of this clonotype. This chain uses TRBV6-2 or TRBV6-3 with TRBJ2-7; D not certain. V dropped 5 bases and J dropped 1 base, with 12 bases sitting between them. CDR3 length: 14 residues. CDR1 is MNHEY and CDR2 is SVGEGT in the germline V gene. Here the CDR3 DNA reads TGTGCCAGCAGTATCCGGGCAAGATCCTACGAGCAGTACTTC. Amino acid sequence: CASSIRARSYEQYF.

J is TRBJ2-6 and V is TRBV4-1; D might be TRBD1 or TRBD2, each matching 6 bases. Trimming pared 2 bases from V and 0 bases from J, leaving 14 bases between. CDR1 and CDR2 from the germline V gene are MGHRA and YSYEKL. The CDR3 spans 18 residues. CDR3 residues: CASSQLQGRGSGANVLTF. Here the CDR3 DNA reads TGCGCCAGCAGCCAACTCCAGGGGCGGGGCTCTGGGGCCAACGTCCTGACTTTC.

This clonotype was counted at least ten times. The V and J genes are TRBV20-1 and TRBJ2-7; no clear D. V lost 1 base to trimming and J lost 3 bases, with 10 bases between them. This CDR3 comprises 13 residues. Germline V gene data show CDR1 as DFQATT and CDR2 as SNEGSKA (reference sequence). The CDR3 protein is CSARVPGFYEQYF. In DNA, the CDR3 is TGCAGTGCTAGAGTTCCCGGATTCTACGAGCAGTACTTC.

This clonotype has at least ten counts. The rearrangement links TRBV2 to TRBJ2-7; 12 nucleotides match TRBD2. Germline V gene lookup returns CDR1 SNHLY and CDR2 FYNNEI. Losses at the gene ends were 6 bases for V and 5 bases for J; bases not matched to a gene: 8. The CDR3 is made up of 15 amino acids. Here the CDR3 DNA reads TGTGCCAGCAGGAGACTAGCGGGAGTTTCAGACGAGCAGTACTTC. Translation gives CASRRLAGVSDEQYF.

This chain's CDR3 is CASSPSTGGGIGGYTF. Here the CDR3 DNA reads TGTGCCAGCAGTCCCTCGACAGGGGGCGGAATTGGTGGCTACACCTTC. V gene TRBV6-5 combines with J gene TRBJ1-2, with 10 nucleotides matching TRBD1. The CDR3 loop spans 16 amino acids. Germline-derived CDR1 and CDR2 are MNHEY and SVGAGI. With 5 bases clipped from V and 7 bases from J, the junction kept 13 bases outside the gene matches.

The chain recombines TRBV30 with TRBJ2-3; TRBD1 or TRBD2 may be the D gene (5 bases each). V was pared by 0 bases and J by 0 bases, with 7 bases between. The CDR3 is 14 residues long. In germline, CDR1 is GTSNPN, CDR2 SVGIG (reference sequence). For the CDR3, the DNA is TGTGCCTGGAGTGTCTGGGGGAGCACAGATACGCAGTATTTT. Protein: CAWSVWGSTDTQYF.

This clonotype was seen only a few times. V gene TRBV12-3 or TRBV12-4 combines with J gene TRBJ1-2; D gene unclear. This CDR3 is 14 amino acids long. V gave up 6 bases and J gave up 2 bases, with 13 bases separating them. CDR3 coding DNA: TGTGCCAGCAGCGCCTGGGATTTGAACTATGGCTACACCTTC. It yields the protein CASSAWDLNYGYTF.